This T cell receptor beta chain was retrieved from a study of blood T cell repertoires in COVID-19. Study overall: The United States, Italy and Spain were the sources of the acute and convalescent COVID-19 samples.

As handled by the study authors: Reference gene primer amplification gave nucleated cell count estimates. Profiling relied on immunoSEQ multiplex PCR, and the TCRdb table lists in-frame clones only, not all of them. The V and J calls and clone size come from that table; D and trimming were worked out from the DNA. The sample has approximately 300,000 clones, about nine tenths seen once. This CDR3 comprises 16 residues. Germline V CDR1 and CDR2: LGHNA, YSLEER. J lost 9 bases, V lost 0 bases, and 5 bases had no gene match. The V and J genes are TRBV4-3 and TRBJ1-6; 10 bases map to TRBD1. Sequenced: peripheral blood. This receptor was obtained from a woman between 50 and 59 years old who had recovered from COVID-19. The CDR3 here is CASSQEVGTGVSPLHF. CDR3 in DNA: TGCGCCAGCAGCCAAGAGGTCGGGACAGGGGTTTCACCCCTCCACTTT.